The TCR beta chain described here comes from a study of T cell changes during pregnancy in multiple sclerosis. CDR1 and CDR2 from the germline V gene are SEHNR and FQNEAQ (reference sequence). The V and J ends lost 4 bases and 0 bases, in that order; junction bases with no gene match: 7. This CDR3 region has 17 residues. This table comes from immunoSEQ multiplex PCR, and its TCRdb copy is limited to in-frame clones, with some not included. The sample lists 21,000 or so clones; over 85% were seen once. The clonotype was recovered from a female donor in good health, enrolled as a control in a pregnancy study. This chain connects TRBV7-9 to TRBJ2-5; 11 nucleotides agree with TRBD2. The source material was CD8+ T cells from peripheral blood mononuclear cells, sampled in the second trimester of pregnancy. The CDR3 loop is CASSWGLAEMYQETQYF. CDR3 DNA: TGTGCCAGCAGCTGGGGACTAGCGGAGATGTACCAAGAGACCCAGTACTTC.